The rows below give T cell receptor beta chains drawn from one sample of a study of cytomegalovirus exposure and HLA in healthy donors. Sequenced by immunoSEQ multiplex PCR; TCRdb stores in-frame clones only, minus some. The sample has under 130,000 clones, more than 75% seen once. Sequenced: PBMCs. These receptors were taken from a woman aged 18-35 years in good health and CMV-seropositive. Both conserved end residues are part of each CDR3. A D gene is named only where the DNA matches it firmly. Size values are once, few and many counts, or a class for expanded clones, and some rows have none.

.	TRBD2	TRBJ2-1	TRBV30	TGTGCCTGGCGTGGCGGGAGTGGCAATGAGCAGTTCTTC	CAWRGGSGNEQFF
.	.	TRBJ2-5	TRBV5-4	TGTGCCAGCAGCTTACAGGGTAGAGCGGAGACCCAGTACTTC	CASSLQGRAETQYF
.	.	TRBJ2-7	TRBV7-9	TGTGCCAGCAGCTTTCGGGGAGGGGGGTACGAGCAGTACTTC	CASSFRGGGYEQYF
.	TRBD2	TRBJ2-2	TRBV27	TGTGCCAGCCAAACTAGCGGGAGGGTGAACACCGGGGAGCTGTTTTTT	CASQTSGRVNTGELFF
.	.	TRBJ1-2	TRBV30	TGTGCCTGGGGACGTGGCGGGGGCGCGAACTATGGCTACACCTTC	CAWGRGGGANYGYTF
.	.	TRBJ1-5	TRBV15	TGTGCCACCAGCAGAGTCGGGGGATGGAATCAGCCCCAGCATTTT	CATSRVGGWNQPQHF
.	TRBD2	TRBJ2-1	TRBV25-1	TGTGCCAGCAGTGAATCCCCACTAGCGATCTCCTACAATGAGCAGTTCTTC	CASSESPLAISYNEQFF
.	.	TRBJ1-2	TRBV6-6	TGTGCCAGCAGTCCCACCCGGGGGGTGGACTATGGCTACACCTTC	CASSPTRGVDYGYTF
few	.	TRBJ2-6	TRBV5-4	TGTGCCGTTCCGGCAGGTAGCTCTGGGGCCAACGTCCTGACTTTC	CAVPAGSSGANVLTF
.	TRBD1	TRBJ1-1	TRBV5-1	TGCGCCAGCAGCTCAGGACAGGGGGCAAGGAACACTGAAGCTTTCTTT	CASSSGQGARNTEAFF
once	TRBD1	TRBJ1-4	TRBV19	TGTGCCAGTAGTATACGACAGGGAACACTGTTTTTT	CASSIRQGTLFF
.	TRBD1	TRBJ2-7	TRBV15	TGTGCCACCAGCAGGACAGGGTCGGGGTCTCACGAGCAGTACTTC	CATSRTGSGSHEQYF
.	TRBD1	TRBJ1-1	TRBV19	TGTGCCAGTAACAAAGACAGGGGGCTTAACACTGAAGCTTTCTTT	CASNKDRGLNTEAFF
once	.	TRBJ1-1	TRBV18	TGTGCCAGCTCACCAACGGTATACAGACGGAACACTGAAGCTTTCTTT	CASSPTVYRRNTEAFF